These 21 T cell receptor beta chains were sequenced from one sample in a study of blood T cell repertoires in COVID-19. Method: immunoSEQ multiplex PCR; TCRdb's copy keeps in-frame clones and lacks some. This sample has fewer than 35,000 clones; 90% occur once, and the top ten carry about 13%. The sample comprised peripheral blood. The receptors stem from a human donor in a cohort sampled during active COVID-19.

The chain links TRBV7-9 to TRBJ1-1; a possible D gene is TRBD1 (5 bases). The CDR3 length is 17 residues. Per germline, CDR1 SEHNR and CDR2 FQNEAQ (reference sequence). V was shortened by 6 bases and J by 6 bases, with 26 bases between the two germline ends. The CDR3, as DNA: TGTGCCAGCAGTCCACCGTTCCGTTTAGGGGTATACGCTGAAGCTTTCTTT. Translated: CASSPPFRLGVYAEAFF.

The chain has TRBV5-1 and TRBJ1-1; maybe TRBD1 (6 bases). The germline V gene encodes CDR1 SGHRS and CDR2 YFSETQ. The CDR3 runs 14 residues. With 4 bases removed from V and 5 bases from J, the gap between germline ends came to 15 bases. CDR3 DNA sequence: TGCGCCAGCAGCACCAGGGGCGGTTGGACTGAAGCTTTCTTT. Its translation: CASSTRGGWTEAFF.

The chain combines TRBV19 with TRBJ2-7, with D possibly matching TRBD2 (5 bases). This CDR3 is built from 13 residues. The V end was cut by 4 bases, the J end by 2 bases, with 9 bases between. CDR1 LNHDA and CDR2 SQIVND come from the germline V gene (reference sequence). In DNA, the CDR3 is TGTGCCAGTAGTAGCGGGTCGACCTACGAGCAGTACTTC. Protein: CASSSGSTYEQYF.

V gene TRBV6-5 combines with J gene TRBJ1-4, with D tentatively TRBD1 (6 bases). The V end was cut by 3 bases, the J end by 0 bases, with 11 bases between. CDR1 is MNHEY and CDR2 is SVGAGI in the germline V gene. This CDR3 region has 16 residues. The chain's CDR3 is CASSYLGAATNEKLFF. In DNA, the CDR3 is TGTGCCAGCAGTTATTTGGGGGCGGCAACTAATGAAAAACTGTTTTTT.

The V gene is TRBV29-1, the J gene TRBJ2-7; the D gene is possibly TRBD1 (6 bases). From germline, CDR1 is SQVTM and CDR2 ANQGSEA. The CDR3 has 13 amino acids. With 2 bases removed from V and 2 bases from J, the gap between germline ends came to 10 bases. CDR3 sequence: CSVEQTGPYEQYF. The CDR3 DNA follows: TGCAGCGTTGAACAGACAGGACCCTACGAGCAGTACTTC.

CDR3 coding DNA: TGTGCCAGCAGTTTTAACGGTATCTATGGCTACACCTTC. Protein sequence: CASSFNGIYGYTF. The chain couples TRBV27 to TRBJ1-2; no reliable D call. The CDR3 totals 13 residues. V dropped 3 bases and J dropped 4 bases, with 9 bases sitting between them. Per germline, CDR1 MNHEY and CDR2 SMNVEV (reference sequence).

The genes are TRBV12-3 or TRBV12-4 and TRBJ1-2; D is possibly TRBD1 (5 bases). V shed 2 bases and J shed 7 bases, with 8 bases lying between them. This CDR3 is 12 amino acids long. This CDR3 reads CASSLSGAGYTF. CDR3 nucleotides: TGTGCCAGCAGTTTAAGCGGGGCTGGCTACACCTTC.

The chain carries TRBV5-5 and TRBJ2-6; possibly TRBD1 for D (6 bases). CDR3 size: 15 residues. Per germline, CDR1 SGHKS and CDR2 YYEKEE (reference sequence). The V end lost 1 base, the J end lost 2 bases, and 7 bases lay between the germline ends. The CDR3 DNA reads as TGTGCCAGCAGCTTGTCAGGGGCTGGGGCCAACGTCCTGACTTTC. It encodes CASSLSGAGANVLTF.

The genes are TRBV7-8 and TRBJ2-2; tentatively, D is TRBD1 (6 bases). V lost 4 bases, J lost 7 bases, and 16 bases lay in between. Germline V CDR1 and CDR2: SGHVS, FQNEAQ. CDR3 size: 15 residues. The CDR3 nucleotides are TGTGCCAGCAGCTCGAGGCCTACAGGGTTCGGGGAGCTGTTTTTT. Its translation: CASSSRPTGFGELFF.

This clone was counted only a few times. V usage is TRBV7-2 and J usage is TRBJ1-2; 9 bases are a match to TRBD1. Losses at the gene ends were 7 bases for V and 7 bases for J; bases not matched to a gene: 10. The CDR3 length is 14 residues. Germline lookup yields CDR1 SGHTA and CDR2 FQGNSA. DNA of the CDR3: TGTGCCAGCAAACAACAGGGGGCGGGGCGTGGCTACACCTTC. It encodes CASKQQGAGRGYTF. The variable domain in full, with the rest retrieved from reference TRBV7-2 and TRBJ1-2, is GAGVSQSPSNKVTEKGKDVELRCDPISGHTALYWYRQSLGQGLEFLIYFQGNSAPDKSGLPSDRFSAERTGGSVSTLTIQRTQQEDSAVYLCASKQQGAGRGYTFGSGTRLTVV.

This sequence joins TRBV28 and TRBJ2-7; 14 nucleotides match TRBD2. There are 15 residues in the CDR3. J lost 3 bases, V lost 2 bases, and 0 bases had no gene match. The V gene's germline CDR1 is MDHEN and CDR2 SYDVKM. The CDR3 loop reads CASSLGTSGSYEQYF. CDR3 DNA sequence: TGTGCCAGCAGTTTAGGGACTAGCGGGAGCTACGAGCAGTACTTC.

The chain joins TRBV6-2 or TRBV6-3 to TRBJ2-6; 7 bases fit TRBD1. Per the germline V gene, CDR1 is MNHEY and CDR2 is SVGEGT. The CDR3 is 17 residues long. The trim removed 6 bases at V and 0 bases at J, leaving 8 bases unmatched. The CDR3 sequence: CASSHKQGTSGANVLTF. The CDR3 region has the DNA TGTGCCAGCAGCCATAAACAGGGGACCTCTGGGGCCAACGTCCTGACTTTC.

This chain connects TRBV14 to TRBJ2-1, with 8 bases identical to TRBD2. CDR1 is SGHDN, CDR2 FVKESK, per germline. V gave up 4 bases and J gave up 6 bases; unmatched junction bases: 8. This CDR3 is 15 amino acids long. The CDR3 DNA follows: TGTGCCAGCAGCCGTCCCAGGGCGGGGGGCAATGAGCAGTTCTTC. It is translated as CASSRPRAGGNEQFF.

The chain uses TRBV19 and TRBJ2-5; a possible D gene is TRBD2 (5 bases). Per the germline V gene, CDR1 is LNHDA and CDR2 is SQIVND (reference sequence). The CDR3 runs to 15 residues. Trimming left V 3 bases short and J 5 bases short, with 16 bases between. This CDR3 reads CASSMGFFSGETQYF. CDR3 DNA: TGTGCCAGTAGTATGGGTTTTTTTTCGGGGGAGACCCAGTACTTC.

The chain joins TRBV9 to TRBJ2-7; possibly TRBD2 for D (5 bases). The V gene's germline CDR1 is SGDLS and CDR2 YYNGEE. This CDR3 spans 13 amino acids. V shed 1 base and J shed 6 bases, with 11 bases lying between them. The DNA of the CDR3 is TGTGCCAGCAGCGTATGGTCCAGCGGCGAGCAGTACTTC. Translation: CASSVWSSGEQYF.

The rearrangement joins TRBV4-1 to TRBJ2-1; 12 bases fit TRBD2. The CDR3 has 16 residues. The trim removed 0 bases at V and 7 bases at J, leaving 4 bases unmatched. The germline V gene has CDR1 MGHRA and CDR2 YSYEKL. CDR3 nucleotide sequence: TGCGCCAGCAGCCAAGATGGACTAGCGGGAAGGAATGAGCAGTTCTTC. Residues: CASSQDGLAGRNEQFF.

The chain is built from TRBV7-6 and TRBJ2-5; 7 bases line up with TRBD1. CDR1 SGHVS and CDR2 FNYEAQ come from the germline V gene. Trimming cost V 6 bases and J 2 bases; bases outside gene matches: 9. The CDR3 consists of 15 residues. The DNA of the CDR3 is TGTGCCAGCAGGTCTGAGGACAGGCAGCAAGAGACCCAGTACTTC. This gives the protein CASRSEDRQQETQYF.

This chain links TRBV6-5 with TRBJ2-1; D possibly corresponds to TRBD2 (6 bases). CDR3 size: 14 residues. Germline values: CDR1 MNHEY, CDR2 SVGAGI. The V end was cut by 6 bases, the J end by 7 bases, with 16 bases between. The CDR3 protein is CASSRPSVLNEQFF. CDR3 bases: TGTGCCAGCAGCCGGCCTAGCGTGTTGAATGAGCAGTTCTTC.

This clone was recorded once. The V call is TRBV2, the J call TRBJ1-2; TRBD1 is a possible D gene (5 bases). Trimming removed 10 bases at V and 0 bases at J, with 18 bases between. The CDR3 contains 15 residues. Per the germline V gene, CDR1 is SNHLY and CDR2 is FYNNEI. The CDR3 sequence: CATSGLRASNYGYTF. The CDR3 region has the DNA TGTGCCACCTCGGGACTCAGAGCCTCTAACTATGGCTACACCTTC. Looking up the rest from reference TRBV2 and TRBJ1-2 gives the full variable domain: EPEVTQTPSHQVTQMGQEVILRCVPISNHLYFYWYRQILGQKVEFLVSFYNNEISEKSEIFDDQFSVERPDGSNFTLKIRSTKLEDSAMYFCATSGLRASNYGYTFGSGTRLTVV.

The chain combines TRBV7-2 with TRBJ1-1; a possible D gene is TRBD1 (6 bases). V was clipped by 5 bases and J by 11 bases, with 18 bases between them. The CDR3 has 13 amino acids. Germline CDR1 reads SGHTA; CDR2 reads FQGNSA. The chain's CDR3 is CASSPGHRQAAFF. In DNA, the CDR3 is TGTGCCAGCAGCCCGGGACACCGTCAAGCGGCTTTCTTT.

The J gene is TRBJ1-5, the V gene TRBV7-9; D is uncertain. The CDR3 runs to 14 residues. The germline gives CDR1 SEHNR, CDR2 FQNEAQ (reference sequence). The V end was cut by 1 base, the J end by 4 bases, with 8 bases between. The CDR3 is CASSLGSRNQPQHF. The CDR3 DNA reads TGTGCCAGCAGCTTAGGATCGAGAAATCAGCCCCAGCATTTT.